This TCR beta chain was obtained from a study of OX40 agonist ivuxolimab in advanced cancers. Across the study: An agonistic anti-OX40 (CD134) antibody, ivuxolimab, was used to treat the patients. Study-wide results and caveats: In CD8+ T cells, expanded clones were on average more numerous than in CD4+.

Repertoires were generated with immunoSEQ multiplex PCR, while TCRdb's copy carries only in-frame clones and drops some. The table lists 50,000 to 60,000 clones, approximately 89% of them singletons. A word on this clone: Its matching antigen is unknown.

Trimming shortened V by 0 bases and J by 4 bases, and 13 bases separated the two germline ends. Germline V gives CDR1 SGHDT, CDR2 YYEEEE. The CDR3 loop spans 15 amino acids. The V call is TRBV5-6, the J call TRBJ1-1, with D perhaps TRBD1 (5 bases). The source is an adult with an advanced solid tumor such as melanoma, head and neck, liver or kidney cancer. The sequencing here drew on CD4+ or CD8+ T cells sorted from blood, taken in a trial of the OX40 agonist ivuxolimab. CDR3 loop: CASSLEGRGSTEAFF. CDR3 nucleotide sequence: TGTGCCAGCAGCTTGGAAGGGCGGGGGAGCACTGAAGCTTTCTTT.